This TCR beta chain was observed in a study of blood T cell repertoires in COVID-19 (dated by TCRdb to the early 2020s). In terms of the full investigation: Collaborator samples came from the United States, Italy and Spain and covered acute and convalescent phases of COVID-19. The prospective study material was composed of cDNA or gDNA derived from T cells, B-cell-depleted T cells, or PBMCs. Deeply sampled blood TCRbeta repertoires from subjects exposed to, actively infected with, or recovered from COVID-19 were included in the dataset. A freely available public database, intended as a resource for researchers studying the immune response to SARS-CoV-2, is where the repertoires were released. The samples were drawn from the first 160 participants of the ongoing ImmuneRACE study and from roughly 1,300 subjects provided by 6 global collaborators. The sample metadata nearly always contained a de-identified subject ID, COVID-19 status, age in years and sex. Where available, HLA class I and class II types were obtained from metadata supplied by the sample provider rather than from assay-based typing.

Participants in the prospective study were enrolled through a virtual design, were aged about 18 to 100 years, and lived in roughly 25 United States geographic areas. In the prospective study, participants were assigned to cohorts based on the clinical history participants reported in a screening survey and a study questionnaire. ImmuneRACE Cohort 3 recovered participants were defined by two consecutive negative NP/OP PCR tests, healthcare professional clearance, or symptom resolution. In the prospective study, whole blood, serum and a nasopharyngeal or oropharyngeal swab were collected from each participant by mobile phlebotomists. Additional blood draws and questionnaires over an approximately two-month period could optionally be provided by prospective study participants. Blood samples from the prospective study were shipped frozen or at room temperature prior to DNA extraction. On this clone: The antigen it recognizes is unknown. No per-base quality is available; no much larger clone lies one base away.

TCRbeta CDR3 regions were amplified from genomic DNA using the immunoSEQ Assay, a bias-controlled multiplex PCR. The original methods were these. The number of nucleated cells in each sample was estimated from the amplification of reference gene primers within the assay. To quantify the absolute abundance of each unique TCRbeta CDR3 rearrangement, sequence reads were collapsed and filtered. For each sample, productive Simpson clonality was calculated as the square root of Simpson's diversity index over productive rearrangements. As stored in TCRdb, this immuneACCESS dataset retains in-frame rearrangements with V and J assigned. A fraction of the clones does not appear; measured against another copy, unresolved V genes explain less than half of the discrepancy, and the remainder lacks a known reason. For V, J and clone size, that table is used; D and trimming come from the DNA. In this sample the table shows over 300,000 clones, around nine tenths of which occur a single time. Approximately 5.2% of the sample is in the top ten clones.

The research as a whole found: The quantity of clinical and demographic metadata differed by source and by participant and was supplied without curation.

From the cysteine through the phenylalanine, the CDR3 covers 19 amino acids. The entry retains the CDR3 DNA only, 57 bases that are in frame from base 1. The germline V gene sets CDR1 to SQVTM and CDR2 to ANQGSEA. Specimen: PBMCs or T cells enriched from blood (not recorded which). Recombination connected TRBV29-1 to TRBJ1-4; the D gene remains uncertain. The receptor was isolated from a woman in her twenties or thirties who had recovered from COVID-19. The DNA sequence is TGCAGTGTTAGAGCATTGAAACGGACTCCGGACCGGACTAATGAAAAACTGTTTTTT. Protein translation: CSVRALKRTPDRTNEKLFF.